These 22 T cell receptor beta chains were all obtained from the same sample, sequenced in a study of T cell responses to AZD1222 COVID-19 vaccine. Produced via immunoSEQ multiplex PCR; TCRdb's table is partial and in-frame only. The sample lists some 140,000 clones, about 91% occurring once. This sample comprised peripheral blood, obtained on day 0 of AZD1222 vaccination. All receptors derive from an adult in good health.

For the CDR3, the DNA is TGTGCCAGCAGCCATGGAGGACTACCTTTCGGAGAGACCCAGTACTTC. Its protein product is CASSHGGLPFGETQYF. V and J are TRBV7-2 and TRBJ2-5; D is possibly TRBD2 (6 bases). Germline CDR1 is SGHTA and CDR2 is FQGNSA. The CDR3 spans 16 residues. V dropped 5 bases and J dropped 4 bases, with 20 bases sitting between them.

By frequency in the sample, this clone is medium-sized (0.01 to 0.1%). The chain uses TRBV7-8 and TRBJ2-7, with a tentative D call TRBD2 (6 bases). The V gene lost 5 bases and the J gene lost 5 bases, with 19 bases spanning the gap. The CDR3 has 15 residues. Germline values: CDR1 SGHVS, CDR2 FQNEAQ. The CDR3 here is CASSPTGALGHEQYF. The CDR3 nucleotides are TGTGCCAGCAGCCCCACGGGAGCCCTCGGCCACGAGCAGTACTTC.

This chain links TRBV11-1 with TRBJ1-6, with D maybe TRBD1 (6 bases). Per germline, CDR1 SGHAT and CDR2 FQDESV (reference sequence). Trimming shortened V by 5 bases and J by 10 bases, and 12 bases separated the two germline ends. This CDR3 is built from 13 residues. The CDR3 reads CASSTRQESPLHF. CDR3 in DNA: TGTGCCAGCAGCACAAGACAGGAATCACCCCTCCACTTT.

The chain couples TRBV2 to TRBJ2-2; D gene unclear. The CDR3 totals 14 residues. Looked up from germline, CDR1 is SNHLY and CDR2 is FYNNEI. V gave up 3 bases and J gave up 5 bases, with 10 bases separating them. For the CDR3, the DNA is TGTGCCAGCAGTGATCGGTTTTCGACCGGGGAGCTGTTTTTT. Translation: CASSDRFSTGELFF. The whole variable domain, filled in from reference TRBV2 and TRBJ2-2, reads EPEVTQTPSHQVTQMGQEVILRCVPISNHLYFYWYRQILGQKVEFLVSFYNNEISEKSEIFDDQFSVERPDGSNFTLKIRSTKLEDSAMYFCASSDRFSTGELFFGEGSRLTVL.

This sequence joins TRBV7-9 and TRBJ2-7, with 7 bases lining up with TRBD1. The length of the CDR3 is 15 residues. The germline gives CDR1 SEHNR, CDR2 FQNEAQ (reference sequence). V was pared by 4 bases and J by 2 bases, with 8 bases of the junction left unmatched. The CDR3 DNA reads TGTGCCAGCAGCTCGGGACAGAGGTTCCCCTACGAGCAGTACTTC. It translates to CASSSGQRFPYEQYF.

In this sample, this clone turned up once. CDR3 bases: TGCGCCAGCAGCTCCAGGGTTTCCACCTACAATGAGCAGTTCTTC. It specifies CASSSRVSTYNEQFF. This chain links TRBV5-1 with TRBJ2-1, with a weak D call TRBD1 (5 bases). The V gene's germline CDR1 is SGHRS and CDR2 YFSETQ. The CDR3 sequence is 15 residues long. Trimming took off 3 bases at V and 2 bases at J, with 12 bases between the two ends.

The CDR3, as DNA: TGTGCCAGCTCACTTAGAGGACAGATAACCGGGGAGCTGTTTTTT. It codes for CASSLRGQITGELFF. The J gene is TRBJ2-2, the V gene TRBV18; a possible D gene is TRBD1 (6 bases). V lost 4 bases and J lost 5, with 14 bases in between. CDR1 KGHSH and CDR2 LQKENI come from the germline V gene. This CDR3 spans 15 amino acids.

The chain carries TRBV5-4 and TRBJ2-7, with D perhaps matching TRBD1 (6 bases). This CDR3 has 15 residues. The germline V gene has CDR1 SGHNT and CDR2 YYREEE (reference sequence). V lost 2 bases, J lost 0 bases, and 12 bases lay in between. The CDR3 coding sequence is TGTGCCAGCAGCTTCGCGCAGGGGTCCTCCTACGAGCAGTACTTC. Translated, it gives CASSFAQGSSYEQYF.

With respect to this clone: Within the sample, other DNA sequences also encode this same CDR3. The gene calls are TRBV3-1 (or the pseudogene TRBV3-2) and TRBJ2-7; D remains unclear. Trimming removed 0 bases at V and 3 bases at J, with 6 bases between. The V gene's germline CDR1 is LGHDT and CDR2 YNNKEL (reference sequence). The CDR3 covers 13 residues. CDR3 region: CASSQDRFYEQYF. CDR3 bases: TGTGCCAGCAGCCAAGATCGGTTCTACGAGCAGTACTTC.

The V and J genes are TRBV2 and TRBJ2-2, with D hard to call. The germline V and J ends were trimmed by 3 bases and 4 bases, with 9 bases remaining between them. The CDR3 is made up of 14 amino acids. Germline V gene sequence: CDR1 SNHLY, CDR2 FYNNEI. The CDR3 is CASSEVGSTGELFF. The CDR3 nucleotides are TGTGCCAGCAGTGAGGTTGGATCCACCGGGGAGCTGTTTTTT.

DNA of the CDR3: TGTGCCAGCAGCTTAGGCGGAGCAGGGCGCACAGATACGCAGTATTTT. Encoded protein: CASSLGGAGRTDTQYF. The chain joins TRBV11-3 to TRBJ2-3; weak D call: TRBD1 (5 bases). CDR1 and CDR2 from the germline V gene are SGHNT and YENEEA. The germline V and J ends were trimmed by 1 base and 1 base, with 12 bases remaining between them. The CDR3 has 16 amino acids.

This CDR3 is CASSEAQGWNGYTF. In nucleotides, the CDR3 is TGTGCCAGCAGTGAAGCACAGGGTTGGAATGGCTACACCTTC. The chain combines TRBV6-1 with TRBJ1-2, with D maybe TRBD1 (6 bases). The CDR3 runs to 14 residues. The germline CDR1 and CDR2 sequences are MNHNS and SASEGT. V was pared by 0 bases and J by 6 bases, with 11 bases between.

The CDR3 reads CAISETKTDPTNEKLFF. CDR3 DNA sequence: TGTGCCATCAGTGAGACGAAGACGGACCCAACTAATGAAAAACTGTTTTTT. The gene calls are TRBV10-3 and TRBJ1-4; D remains unclear. CDR1 and CDR2 from the germline V gene are ENHRY and SYGVKD. V lost 2 bases and J 0 bases, leaving 13 bases between the germline ends. This CDR3 has 17 amino acids.

The chain's CDR3 is CASSLRDQPQHF. In DNA, the CDR3 is TGTGCCAGCAGCTTAAGGGATCAGCCCCAGCATTTT. The V and J genes are TRBV7-2 and TRBJ1-5; the D is unclear. In germline, CDR1 is SGHTA, CDR2 FQGNSA. Trimming removed 2 bases from V and 5 bases from J, with 4 bases in between. The CDR3 covers 12 residues.

The CDR3 is CASSLGGVGANYGYTF. Here the CDR3 DNA reads TGCGCCAGCAGCTTGGGAGGCGTGGGGGCTAACTATGGCTACACCTTC. The chain recombines TRBV5-1 with TRBJ1-2; perhaps TRBD1 as D (5 bases). The CDR3 runs to 16 residues. Germline assignment: CDR1 SGHRS and CDR2 YFSETQ. V lost 0 bases to trimming and J lost 0 bases, with 12 bases between them. The full variable domain, in which reference TRBV5-1 and TRBJ1-2 provide the parts outside the CDR3, is KAGVTQTPRYLIKTRGQQVTLSCSPISGHRSVSWYQQTPGQGLQFLFEYFSETQRNKGNFPGRFSGRQFSNSRSEMNVSTLELGDSALYLCASSLGGVGANYGYTFGSGTRLTVV.

The rearrangement joins TRBV4-1 to TRBJ1-2; 9 bases fit TRBD1. Germline trimming cut 2 bases from V and 4 bases from J; bases unmatched to any gene: 11. CDR1 MGHRA and CDR2 YSYEKL come from the germline V gene. This CDR3 has 17 residues. This CDR3 reads CASSQQATGQGRYGYTF. The CDR3 region has the DNA TGCGCCAGCAGCCAACAGGCCACCGGACAGGGGCGCTATGGCTACACCTTC.

The chain combines TRBV28 with TRBJ2-5, with 10 bases fitting TRBD1. The trim removed 4 bases at V and 5 bases at J, leaving 10 bases unmatched. Germline CDR1 and CDR2: MDHEN and SYDVKM. The CDR3 runs to 16 residues. CDR3 in DNA: TGTGCCAGCAGTTCCCCCCGGGACAGGGGCGCTGAGACCCAGTACTTC. Protein product: CASSSPRDRGAETQYF.

V is TRBV28 and J is TRBJ1-2; D is unclear. CDR1 MDHEN and CDR2 SYDVKM come from the germline V gene. Between the trimmed V and J ends, which lost 5 bases and 4 bases, there was a span of 11 bases. This CDR3 has 13 amino acids. In DNA, the CDR3 is TGTGCCAGCAGTACCCCAACCTCCTATGGCTACACCTTC. This translates into CASSTPTSYGYTF.

V usage is TRBV4-1 and J usage is TRBJ1-2; 8 bases map to TRBD1. CDR1 MGHRA and CDR2 YSYEKL come from the germline V gene. Trimming at V came to 8 bases and at J to 8 bases, leaving 19 bases not matched to a gene. The CDR3 extends over 16 amino acids. CDR3 coding DNA: TGCGCCAGCCAAACAATGGCTGGACAGGGCTACGAGGGCTACACCTTC. Encoded protein: CASQTMAGQGYEGYTF.

This rearrangement joins TRBV10-3 to TRBJ1-1; no reliable D call. This CDR3 comprises 13 residues. The germline V gene encodes CDR1 ENHRY and CDR2 SYGVKD. V was pared by 5 bases and J by 3 bases, with 10 bases between. The CDR3 bases are TGTGCCATCAGTTTGGCCTATGACACTGAAGCTTTCTTT. Amino acid sequence: CAISLAYDTEAFF.

This clone was seen only once. The chain couples TRBV5-1 to TRBJ2-7; TRBD2 is a possible D gene (6 bases). Germline values: CDR1 SGHRS, CDR2 YFSETQ. V gave up 4 bases and J gave up 4 bases, with 15 bases separating them. The CDR3 has 14 amino acids. DNA for the CDR3: TGCGCCAGCAGCGAACCGGGACGGGAGTACGAGCAGTACTTC. The encoded protein is CASSEPGREYEQYF.

This chain connects TRBV18 to TRBJ2-5, with unresolved D. The CDR3 is made up of 14 amino acids. The V gene lost 1 base and the J gene lost 4 bases, with 10 bases spanning the gap. Germline CDR1 and CDR2: KGHSH and LQKENI. The DNA for the CDR3 is TGTGCCAGCTCACCACGAGATCTGATAGAGACCCAGTACTTC. Its translation is CASSPRDLIETQYF.